This TCR beta chain stems from a study of chemoradiotherapy in HPV16-positive cancers. The data were produced by immunoSEQ multiplex PCR, yet TCRdb's version contains in-frame clones alone and is incomplete. This sample has 29,000 or so clones; 85% to 95% occur once, and the top ten carry over 15%. Study observations and caveats: Candidate HPV-specific clones and E7-related TCR motifs grew in tumor during treatment.

On this clone: The antigen is undetermined.

This clonotype originated in a human donor with HPV-associated anogenital cancer. The starting material was blood, obtained from a patient who underwent chemoradiotherapy.

CDR3 coding DNA: TGCAGCGTTGAAGTATTAGGTGGCACTGGGGCCAACGTCCTGACTTTC. It specifies CSVEVLGGTGANVLTF. This chain joins TRBV29-1 and TRBJ2-6; D remains unclear. This CDR3 comprises 16 residues. Looked up from germline, CDR1 is SQVTM and CDR2 is ANQGSEA. Trimming left V 1 base short and J 2 bases short, with 12 bases between.